This T cell receptor beta chain stems from a study of shared clonotypes between healthy human individuals (dated by TCRdb to about 2020). The study in broad terms: Three men and a couple of women, aged 18 to 49 years, made up the cohort. To estimate repertoire size and how much clonotype sharing occurs between individuals, the study deeply sequenced the blood TCR repertoires of about 5 healthy adults. To increase sequencing depth and limit assay-specific biases, different laboratories used diverse techniques to prepare libraries and sequence TCR repertoires. Leukapheresis yielded between about 0.94 and 9.5 billion PBMCs per donor.

CDR1 and CDR2 (SGHRS, YFSETQ) derive from the germline V gene. The CDR3 covers 15 residues, taking in both the cysteine and the phenylalanine. The retained sequence is limited to the CDR3, 45 bases, with the frame set at the first base. Comment on this clone: Its antigen specificity is not known. With a far larger clone one base away, a read error is the likely cause.

TCR CDR3 regions were amplified from genomic DNA by multiplex PCR using the deep immunoSEQ assay. For each cell subset, the extracted genomic DNA was distributed evenly across all wells of several immunoSEQ 96-well plates, and each plate served as one replicate. Each replicate PCR for unsorted PBMC received roughly 300 ng genomic DNA, equal to 30,000 to 35,000 T cell genomes. Ten immunoSEQ deep assay plates were used to sequence the unsorted PBMC genomic DNA. The purified libraries were quantified using a Qubit 3.0 fluorometer, sized with a Bioanalyzer 2100, and then quantified again using the KAPA Library Quantification kit. Each immunoSEQ 96-well plate was sequenced on its own single-read 150-cycle Illumina NextSeq 550 flow cell. The authors' pipeline ran thus. Because the immunoSEQ output included only junctional sequences and no quality scores, the filtering could not be the same as the filtering used for full-length reads. To assign V/J genes and CDR3, sequences were annotated against IMGT germline references using PyIR, a Python wrapper for IgBLAST v1.9. Reads were filtered out if the reads had weak V/J assignments (E-value above 1e-6), no CDR3, stop codons, out-of-frame junctions, or ambiguous translated residues. V3J clonotypes were defined as sequences sharing an identical inferred V gene, J gene, and CDR3 amino acid sequence. To compute the percentage overlap between repertoires, the number of shared unique clonotypes was divided by the size of the smaller repertoire. Richness of each repertoire was evaluated using RTK rarefaction, the Chao1 estimator, and Recon v2.1 estimates of unobserved clonotypes. What TCRdb holds here is the immuneACCESS table cut down to in-frame rearrangements. Part of the clones is not present; checked against another copy, under half of the missing clones reflect an unresolved V gene, and the others are unexplained. D and trimming were read from the DNA, whereas the V and J calls and clone size are those reported in that table. This sample holds hundreds of thousands of clones; roughly three quarters were observed only once. The top ten clonotypes cover approximately 12% of the sample.

Healthy HIV-negative adults with no recently reported acute infections or vaccinations were included as donors. All donors were Caucasian adults living in Nashville, Tennessee, USA. For unsorted samples, about 90 million PBMCs were counted, and genomic DNA was extracted using the QIAamp DNA Blood Mini kit. Blood was collected by leukapheresis, and PBMCs were isolated by Ficoll-Histopaque density gradient centrifugation and then cryopreserved in liquid nitrogen vapor phase. Overall study results and their limits: Based on pairwise subsampling, the degree of clonotype sharing among donors was expected to be affected by sequencing depth. Only blood was sampled, and tissue TCR repertoires likely differ from those in blood. Because the study included a small number of donors, the genetic and exposure-history diversity represented was limited.

The sample consisted of PBMCs. This chain is built from TRBV5-1 and TRBJ2-5; the D gene cannot be resolved reliably. The sequence derives from a woman aged 40 to 49 in good health. Some clones in this sample may be carry-over from other donors' samples. The CDR3 loop reads CASSLAASAGETQHF. The sequence in DNA is TGCGCCAGCAGCTTGGCTGCCTCGGCAGGAGAGACCCAGCACTTC.